The 23 T cell receptor beta chains given below trace back to one sample, sequenced in a study of beta chain features in type 1 diabetes. Reverse transcribing all isolated RNA meant expressed TCRB transcripts were sequenced. Sequenced by immunoSEQ multiplex PCR; TCRdb stores in-frame clones only, minus some. The data contain about 260,000 clones, approximately 70% of them singletons. Sequenced material: naive CD4+ T cells from blood. Every receptor here comes from a man between 25 and 39 years old in good health.

This chain joins TRBV5-1 and TRBJ2-3; no reliable D call. V shed 1 base and J shed 2 bases, with 11 bases lying between them. CDR3 length: 15 amino acids. Germline assignment: CDR1 SGHRS and CDR2 YFSETQ. The CDR3 loop reads CASSLLSLNTDTQYF. CDR3 nucleotides: TGCGCCAGCAGCTTGCTGAGTCTCAACACAGATACGCAGTATTTT.

This sequence joins TRBV29-1 and TRBJ2-6; D not resolved. The CDR3 length is 13 residues. CDR1 SQVTM and CDR2 ANQGSEA come from the germline V gene. The V end was cut by 4 bases, the J end by 0 bases, with 4 bases between. CDR3 protein: CSVGFSGANVLTF. In nucleotides, the CDR3 is TGCAGCGTTGGCTTCTCTGGGGCCAACGTCCTGACTTTC.

This clone was seen a handful of times. This chain links TRBV11-2 with TRBJ2-1; 9 bases map to TRBD2. The ends lost 1 base at V and 7 bases at J; junction bases unmatched: 8. Germline values: CDR1 SGHAT, CDR2 FQNNGV. The CDR3 runs 16 residues. CDR3 residues: CASSLGSSGNWNEQFF. The CDR3 coding sequence is TGTGCCAGCAGCTTAGGGTCTAGCGGGAATTGGAATGAGCAGTTCTTC.

CDR3 DNA sequence: TGCAGCGTTGGTGGGGGGCAAGAGACCCAGTACTTC. It yields the protein CSVGGGQETQYF. The V gene is TRBV29-1, the J gene TRBJ2-5; possible D gene TRBD2, 6 bases. With 4 bases removed from V and 2 bases from J, the gap between germline ends came to 8 bases. This CDR3 region has 12 residues. Germline V gene data show CDR1 as SQVTM and CDR2 as ANQGSEA.

V gene TRBV9 combines with J gene TRBJ2-1; D is unclear. This CDR3 has 12 residues. The V end was cut by 0 bases, the J end by 8 bases, with 6 bases between. Germline CDR1 reads SGDLS; CDR2 reads YYNGEE. The CDR3 loop reads CASSVVNDEQFF. CDR3 sequence (DNA): TGTGCCAGCAGCGTAGTTAACGATGAGCAGTTCTTC.

This clone was found once. This chain uses TRBV10-3 with TRBJ2-5; possibly TRBD2 for D (6 bases). The germline V gene encodes CDR1 ENHRY and CDR2 SYGVKD. V lost 6 bases, J lost 1 base, and 12 bases lay in between. There are 14 residues in the CDR3. The CDR3 coding sequence is TGTGCCATCAGGGGGGGACCAGTCCAAGAGACCCAGTACTTC. Translation gives CAIRGGPVQETQYF.

The chain has TRBV5-4 and TRBJ2-7; perhaps TRBD2 as D (5 bases). Germline loops: CDR1 SGHNT, CDR2 YYREEE (reference sequence). The CDR3 is made up of 14 amino acids. V was shortened by 4 bases and J by 2 bases, with 13 bases between the two germline ends. The CDR3 region has the DNA TGTGCCAGCAGCCCGGACCGGGGTCCCTACGAGCAGTACTTC. It encodes CASSPDRGPYEQYF.

The CDR3 bases are TGCAGCGTTGAGGGTACGGGCCACTACACCTTC. Translated: CSVEGTGHYTF. The chain links TRBV29-1 to TRBJ1-2; D remains unclear. Germline-derived CDR1 and CDR2 are SQVTM and ANQGSEA. The CDR3 runs to 11 residues. Trimming left V 3 bases short and J 10 bases short, with 12 bases between.

The rearrangement uses TRBV30 and TRBJ2-1; TRBD2 aligns across 13 bases. V shed 0 bases, J shed 6 bases, and the junction held 2 bases outside the gene matches. Germline CDR1 is GTSNPN and CDR2 is SVGIG (reference sequence). CDR3 length: 15 amino acids. The CDR3 coding sequence is TGTGCCTGGAGTGTAGGACTAGCGGGAGTCAATGAGCAGTTCTTC. Encoded protein: CAWSVGLAGVNEQFF.

The rearrangement links TRBV4-3 to TRBJ2-1; D perhaps matches TRBD2 (6 bases). V dropped 0 bases and J dropped 15 bases, with 15 bases sitting between them. The CDR3 spans 13 residues. CDR1 and CDR2 (germline): LGHNA, YSLEER. CDR3 amino acids: CASSQDAGLQMFF. CDR3 nucleotide sequence: TGCGCCAGCAGCCAAGACGCGGGACTCCAGATGTTCTTC.

The V call is TRBV14, the J call TRBJ2-1, with D unclear. V was cut by 3 bases and J by 2 bases, with 14 bases left in between. Germline V gene lookup returns CDR1 SGHDN and CDR2 FVKESK. The CDR3 totals 16 residues. The CDR3 loop reads CASSHSLEPPYNEQFF. For the CDR3, the DNA is TGTGCCAGCAGCCATAGTCTAGAACCCCCCTACAATGAGCAGTTCTTC. The variable domain in full, completed from reference TRBV14 and TRBJ2-1, reads EAGVTQFPSHSVIEKGQTVTLRCDPISGHDNLYWYRRVMGKEIKFLLHFVKESKQDESGMPNNRFLAERTGGTYSTLKVQPAELEDSGVYFCASSHSLEPPYNEQFFGPGTRLTVL.

The chain uses TRBV18 and TRBJ2-5; either TRBD1 or TRBD2 may supply D (5 bases each). Germline lookup yields CDR1 KGHSH and CDR2 LQKENI. The CDR3 totals 14 residues. Trimming removed 6 bases at V and 2 bases at J, with 13 bases between. Here the CDR3 DNA reads TGTGCCAGCTCTCCCCCGGGGACGCAAGAGACCCAGTACTTC. Translation: CASSPPGTQETQYF.

Remarks on this clone: The sample carries other DNA sequences with the same CDR3. The genes are TRBV15 and TRBJ2-7; perhaps TRBD2 as D (6 bases). Germline CDR1 and CDR2: LNHNV and YYDKDF (reference sequence). The V end lost 0 bases, the J end lost 0 bases, and 9 bases lay between the germline ends. This CDR3 contains 15 residues. The CDR3 protein is CATSREYGSSYEQYF. The DNA for the CDR3 is TGTGCCACCAGCAGAGAATACGGGAGCTCCTACGAGCAGTACTTC.

The chain carries TRBV25-1 and TRBJ2-3; 7 bases are a match to TRBD2. The CDR3 runs to 14 residues. V was clipped by 8 bases and J by 4 bases; unmatched bases: 9. Germline CDR1 reads MGHDK; CDR2 reads SYGVNS. For the CDR3, the DNA is TGTGCCAGCGGGCGGGAGTTCGAGGCAGATACGCAGTATTTT. Protein: CASGREFEADTQYF.

The gene calls are TRBV30 and TRBJ1-5; tentatively, D is TRBD1 (6 bases). Per the germline V gene, CDR1 is GTSNPN and CDR2 is SVGIG (reference sequence). The V and J ends lost 2 bases and 6 bases respectively, with 11 bases between them. This CDR3 region has 13 residues. CDR3 DNA: TGTGCCTGGAGTAAAAGGGGGAGTCAGCCCCAGCATTTT. Amino acid sequence: CAWSKRGSQPQHF.

The chain recombines TRBV10-3 with TRBJ2-7; D may match TRBD1 or TRBD2 (6 bases each). In germline, CDR1 is ENHRY, CDR2 SYGVKD. The V gene lost 3 bases and the J gene lost 12 bases, with 24 bases spanning the gap. The CDR3 contains 15 residues. In nucleotides, the CDR3 is TGTGCCATCAGTGATCCCGGGGGCTCCGCTACGAGATGGTACTTC. Its protein is CAISDPGGSATRWYF.

V and J are TRBV5-4 and TRBJ2-1; no reliable D call. The CDR3 contains 15 residues. The germline V gene has CDR1 SGHNT and CDR2 YYREEE (reference sequence). V was clipped by 1 base and J by 0 bases, with 8 bases between them. CDR3 coding DNA: TGTGCCAGCAGCTTGTATGAGAGCTCCTACAATGAGCAGTTCTTC. It encodes CASSLYESSYNEQFF.

The chain couples TRBV5-4 to TRBJ2-5; D might be TRBD2 (6 bases). Germline CDR1 is SGHNT and CDR2 is YYREEE (reference sequence). CDR3 length equals 13 residues. Trimming pared 1 base from V and 5 bases from J, leaving 9 bases between. As DNA, the CDR3 is TGTGCCAGCAGCTTGCCGGGAGAGGAGACCCAGTACTTC. Translating gives CASSLPGEETQYF.

V is TRBV13 and J is TRBJ1-2, with TRBD1 identical over 8 bases. CDR1 is PRHDT and CDR2 is FYEKMQ in the germline V gene (reference sequence). The CDR3 consists of 12 residues. J lost 13 bases, V lost 5 bases, and 9 bases had no gene match. Here the CDR3 DNA reads TGTGCCAGCAGCGTTAGTTATGACAGGGGCACCTTC. This sequence encodes CASSVSYDRGTF.

This clone was seen only a few times. The chain couples TRBV30 to TRBJ2-2; D gene unclear. This CDR3 contains 13 residues. Trimming stripped 2 bases from V and 2 bases from J, with 6 bases between. CDR1 GTSNPN and CDR2 SVGIG come from the germline V gene (reference sequence). Here the CDR3 DNA reads TGTGCCTGGAGTAATGGTAACACCGGGGAGCTGTTTTTT. It yields the protein CAWSNGNTGELFF.

The chain carries TRBV30 and TRBJ2-2; D is possibly TRBD1 (5 bases). The CDR3 spans 13 residues. The V gene lost 0 bases and the J gene lost 6 bases, with 8 bases spanning the gap. The germline gives CDR1 GTSNPN, CDR2 SVGIG (reference sequence). Written as DNA, the CDR3 is TGTGCCTGGAGTGTACAGGTAGCCGGGGAGCTGTTTTTT. Amino acids: CAWSVQVAGELFF.

This chain connects TRBV13 to TRBJ2-5; 8 bases align to TRBD1. In germline, CDR1 is PRHDT, CDR2 FYEKMQ (reference sequence). V shed 4 bases, J shed 5 bases, and the junction held 6 bases outside the gene matches. The CDR3 runs to 14 residues. The CDR3 protein is CASSYDRGRETQYF. The CDR3 bases are TGTGCCAGCAGCTACGACAGGGGCAGGGAGACCCAGTACTTC.

This chain uses TRBV9 with TRBJ2-3, with a weak D call TRBD1 (6 bases). Trimming took 6 bases from V and 2 from J, leaving 10 bases between them. The CDR3 covers 13 residues. Germline V gene lookup returns CDR1 SGDLS and CDR2 YYNGEE. In DNA, the CDR3 is TGTGCCAGCAACGGACAGCCCACAGATACGCAGTATTTT. Its protein product is CASNGQPTDTQYF.